A single sample gave rise to the 24 T cell receptor beta chains below, sequenced in a study of HIV-infected patients and healthy controls. One entry per CDR3 protein, called by TCRdb with MiXCR from the 5' RACE reads. Here the sample spans roughly 18,000 distinct CDR3 sequences, roughly a fifth being singletons. The sequencing input was CD8+ T cells from blood. The receptors were sampled from a human donor in good health.

In nucleotides, the CDR3 is TGTGCCAGCAGCGTCTCTAGGGGGGCGACTAGCACAGATACGCAGTATTTT. It yields the protein CASSVSRGATSTDTQYF. This chain joins TRBV9 and TRBJ2-3; tentatively, D is TRBD1 or TRBD2 (6 bases each). The CDR3 spans 17 residues. The germline V gene has CDR1 SGDLS and CDR2 YYNGEE. V shed 2 bases and J shed 0 bases, with 16 bases lying between them.

The rearrangement links TRBV6-5 to TRBJ1-1; 7 bases are shared with TRBD1. Per the germline V gene, CDR1 is MNHEY and CDR2 is SVGAGI. J gave up 0 bases and V 6 bases, and 13 bases lay outside the gene matches. The CDR3 has 17 residues. The CDR3 reads CASRSMGTDRVNTEAFF. CDR3 DNA: TGTGCCAGCAGAAGCATGGGGACAGACCGAGTGAACACTGAAGCTTTCTTT.

This clonotype appeared a few times. This chain connects TRBV28 to TRBJ1-6; TRBD1 aligns across 8 bases. The CDR3 length is 15 residues. CDR1 MDHEN and CDR2 SYDVKM come from the germline V gene. V dropped 4 bases and J dropped 7; count of bases not matched to a gene: 6. The CDR3 DNA is TGTGCCAGCAGTTCCACAGGGGGGGGAAATTCACCCCTCCACTTT. This gives the protein CASSSTGGGNSPLHF.

The rearrangement links TRBV4-1 to TRBJ1-1, with D hard to call. Trimming took off 6 bases at V and 1 base at J, with 6 bases between the two ends. The CDR3 extends over 12 amino acids. CDR1 is MGHRA, CDR2 YSYEKL, per germline. The CDR3 DNA is TGCGCCAGCAGGGAGGGGAACACTGAAGCTTTCTTT. It codes for CASREGNTEAFF.

The table lists this clonotype with many counts. This chain connects TRBV11-2 to TRBJ2-1; D is undetermined. Germline V gene lookup returns CDR1 SGHAT and CDR2 FQNNGV. This CDR3 spans 12 amino acids. V was trimmed by 5 bases and J by 8 bases, leaving 10 bases between them. CDR3 region: CASSPNRYEQFF. The CDR3 region has the DNA TGTGCCAGCAGCCCAAATCGGTATGAGCAGTTCTTC. The variable domain in full, completed from reference TRBV11-2 and TRBJ2-1, reads EAGVAQSPRYKIIEKRQSVAFWCNPISGHATLYWYQQILGQGPKLLIQFQNNGVVDDSQLPKDRFSAERLKGVDSTLKIQPAKLEDSAVYLCASSPNRYEQFFGPGTRLTVL.

This clonotype was found many times. The chain is built from TRBV6-4 and TRBJ1-1, with TRBD1 matching over 9 bases. The CDR3 runs to 16 residues. Germline V gene data show CDR1 as MRHNA and CDR2 as SNTAGT. V lost 7 bases and J lost 0; bases outside the gene matches: 9. CDR3 nucleotides: TGTGCCAGCAACCCGGGACAGGGTCGTATGAACACTGAAGCTTTCTTT. Translation gives CASNPGQGRMNTEAFF.

This clonotype occurred many times. V gene TRBV5-4 combines with J gene TRBJ1-2; TRBD1 agrees at 9 bases. The CDR3 contains 15 residues. Germline CDR1 SGHNT, CDR2 YYREEE (reference sequence). The junction had 8 bases not matched to a gene; V was cut back by 4 bases and J by 4 bases. CDR3 amino acids: CASSRTGDASYGYTF. In nucleotides, the CDR3 is TGTGCCAGCAGCCGGACAGGGGACGCCAGCTATGGCTACACCTTC.

In this sample, this clonotype turned up many times. The chain couples TRBV2 to TRBJ2-6, with TRBD2 matching 9 bases. CDR1 is SNHLY and CDR2 is FYNNEI in the germline V gene. The CDR3 has 18 residues. The V gene end was trimmed by 1 base and the J gene end by 1 base; junction bases not matched to a gene: 5. The DNA of the CDR3 is TGTGCCAGCAGTGAAGGGTTAGCGGGAGTATCTGGGGCCAACGTCCTGACTTTC. Translating gives CASSEGLAGVSGANVLTF.

This rearrangement joins TRBV19 to TRBJ1-1; the D is unclear. Germline CDR1 and CDR2: LNHDA and SQIVND (reference sequence). The CDR3 covers 11 residues. The V and J ends lost 3 bases and 3 bases respectively, with 2 bases between them. CDR3 residues: CASSIDTEAFF. CDR3 nucleotides: TGTGCCAGTAGTATTGACACTGAAGCTTTCTTT.

In this sample, this clonotype turned up a few times. This rearrangement joins TRBV7-4 to TRBJ2-7; TRBD2 matches 13 bases. This CDR3 is 15 amino acids long. Germline values: CDR1 SGHVT, CDR2 SQSDAQ. The trim removed 6 bases at V and 0 bases at J, leaving 2 bases unmatched. The CDR3 DNA sequence: TGTGCCAGCAGGGGACTAGCGGGGCCCTCCTACGAGCAGTACTTC. Translation gives CASRGLAGPSYEQYF.

This clonotype appeared many times. The chain couples TRBV18 to TRBJ2-1; 7 nucleotides match TRBD2. V lost 3 bases to trimming and J lost 2 bases; unmatched junction nucleotides: 13. CDR3 size: 18 residues. Germline V gene sequence: CDR1 KGHSH, CDR2 LQKENI. The CDR3, as DNA: TGTGCCAGCTCACCCCAATATTCAAGCGGGGTCCCCTACAATGAGCAGTTCTTC. Its protein product is CASSPQYSSGVPYNEQFF.

This chain joins TRBV4-1 and TRBJ2-2; 9 nucleotides match TRBD1. The CDR3 length is 15 residues. From germline, CDR1 is MGHRA and CDR2 YSYEKL. Losses at the gene ends were 4 bases for V and 3 bases for J; bases not matched to a gene: 3. The CDR3 region is CASSPGQGHTGELFF. In DNA form, the CDR3 reads TGCGCCAGCAGCCCGGGACAGGGACACACCGGGGAGCTGTTTTTT.

There are a few counts of this clonotype. The chain employs TRBV4-1 and TRBJ1-2, with 7 bases identical to TRBD1. Germline V gene sequence: CDR1 MGHRA, CDR2 YSYEKL. V gave up 1 base and J gave up 4 bases; unmatched junction bases: 9. CDR3 length: 16 residues. This CDR3 is CASSQVISGDSYGYTF. CDR3 DNA: TGCGCCAGCAGCCAAGTAATATCAGGGGACAGCTATGGCTACACCTTC.

V gene TRBV15 combines with J gene TRBJ2-1, with TRBD1 matching 9 bases. CDR1 LNHNV and CDR2 YYDKDF come from the germline V gene (reference sequence). V was pared by 7 bases and J by 7 bases, with 8 bases of the junction left unmatched. The CDR3 extends over 14 amino acids. CDR3 DNA sequence: TGTGCCACCATTGGGACAGGGAGTGGAAATGAGCAGTTCTTC. Translated: CATIGTGSGNEQFF. Supplemented by reference TRBV15 and TRBJ2-1, the full variable domain reads DAMVIQNPRYQVTQFGKPVTLSCSQTLNHNVMYWYQQKSSQAPKLLFHYYDKDFNNEADTPDNFQSRRPNTSFCFLDIRSPGLGDTAMYLCATIGTGSGNEQFFGPGTRLTVL.

The chain links TRBV7-8 to TRBJ1-1; TRBD1 aligns across 7 bases. V lost 3 bases and J lost 1; bases outside the gene matches: 11. CDR3 size: 17 residues. Per germline, CDR1 SGHVS and CDR2 FQNEAQ. In DNA form, the CDR3 reads TGTGCCAGCAGCTTGGACCCCTTGACAGGGCCGAACACTGAAGCTTTCTTT. Translating it yields CASSLDPLTGPNTEAFF.

This clonotype was picked up a small number of times. This rearrangement joins TRBV9 to TRBJ2-1; 9 bases line up with TRBD1. J was trimmed by 5 bases and V by 3 bases; bases with no gene match: 9. This CDR3 has 16 amino acids. The germline CDR1 and CDR2 sequences are SGDLS and YYNGEE. The CDR3 protein is CASSASGTGSNNEQFF. The CDR3 DNA follows: TGTGCCAGCAGCGCATCCGGGACAGGGTCAAACAATGAGCAGTTCTTC.

This clonotype was counted at least ten times. The V and J genes are TRBV6-6 and TRBJ1-1; TRBD1 matches at 10 bases. CDR1 and CDR2 (germline): MNHNY, SVGAGI (reference sequence). Trimming at V came to 2 bases and at J to 4 bases, leaving 4 bases not matched to a gene. CDR3 size: 15 residues. The CDR3 DNA sequence: TGTGCCAGCAGTTACCCGACAGGGGGCATCACTGAAGCTTTCTTT. As protein: CASSYPTGGITEAFF.

This clonotype showed up just a few times. V and J are TRBV7-8 and TRBJ2-1; tentatively, D is TRBD2 (6 bases). Deletions cut 5 bases from V and 5 bases from J, with 25 bases between. This CDR3 region has 18 residues. Germline V gene data show CDR1 as SGHVS and CDR2 as FQNEAQ. CDR3 protein: CASSPVTRVGGVDNEQFF. The CDR3 DNA reads TGTGCCAGCAGCCCCGTAACGAGGGTCGGAGGGGTTGACAATGAGCAGTTCTTC.

This clonotype was observed at least ten times. The CDR3 DNA reads TGTGCCAGCAGCTTGGGGGGAACCTACGAGCAGTACTTC. Translation gives CASSLGGTYEQYF. The chain uses TRBV5-5 and TRBJ2-7, with D hard to call. V dropped 0 bases and J dropped 2 bases, with 6 bases sitting between them. Germline loops: CDR1 SGHKS, CDR2 YYEKEE (reference sequence). CDR3 size: 13 residues.

This clonotype was seen at least ten times. The rearrangement links TRBV19 to TRBJ1-5; D possibly corresponds to TRBD1 (5 bases). CDR1 is LNHDA and CDR2 is SQIVND in the germline V gene (reference sequence). The CDR3 loop spans 15 amino acids. Trimming shortened V by 5 bases and J by 0 bases, and 11 bases separated the two germline ends. The CDR3 coding sequence is TGTGCCAGTAGTGCAGGGAGCTATAGCAATCAGCCCCAGCATTTT. It encodes CASSAGSYSNQPQHF.

This clonotype was recorded a few times. This chain uses TRBV19 with TRBJ2-1, with unresolved D. In germline, CDR1 is LNHDA, CDR2 SQIVND (reference sequence). V lost 3 bases to trimming and J lost 4 bases, with 7 bases between them. The CDR3 spans 13 residues. CDR3 sequence reads: CASSMSSYNEQFF. The CDR3 DNA reads TGTGCCAGTAGTATGTCCTCGTACAATGAGCAGTTCTTC.

This sequence joins TRBV13 and TRBJ2-7; TRBD1 matches at 8 bases. CDR1 PRHDT and CDR2 FYEKMQ come from the germline V gene (reference sequence). Trimming removed 5 bases from V and 4 bases from J; junction bases left unmatched: 10. There are 15 residues in the CDR3. The CDR3 loop is CASSPRRTGLYEQYF. The DNA for the CDR3 is TGTGCCAGCAGCCCCCGACGGACAGGGTTATACGAGCAGTACTTC.

Only a few counts were recorded for this clonotype. The chain employs TRBV19 and TRBJ2-7; no clear D gene. V lost 1 base and J 0 bases, leaving 7 bases between the germline ends. The germline CDR1 and CDR2 sequences are LNHDA and SQIVND (reference sequence). This CDR3 contains 14 residues. For the CDR3, the DNA is TGTGCCAGTAGTATAGCGACTCACTCCTACGAGCAGTACTTC. Translation: CASSIATHSYEQYF.

The rearrangement joins TRBV29-1 to TRBJ2-7, with D perhaps matching TRBD1 (5 bases). V was trimmed by 4 bases and J by 0 bases, leaving 13 bases between them. The germline gives CDR1 SQVTM, CDR2 ANQGSEA. The CDR3 covers 14 residues. The CDR3 DNA reads as TGCAGCGTTGCCCGAGACAGCTCCTCCTACGAGCAGTACTTC. Translation gives CSVARDSSSYEQYF.